A selection of T cell receptor beta chains follows, all from one sample in a study of cytomegalovirus exposure and HLA in healthy donors. Data came from immunoSEQ multiplex PCR; TCRdb stores just in-frame clones and leaves some out. The repertoire holds 130,000 to 150,000 clones, with approximately 87% as singletons. Sequenced sample: PBMCs. These receptor sequences come from a man in his late teens or twenties in good health and CMV-seronegative. Each CDR3 is given with its conserved first and last residue. D genes are given only for firm matches. Where a row states a size, it is once, few, many or the class of an expanded clone; other rows omit it.

cdr3_nt cdr3_aa clone_size d_call j_call v_call
TGTGCCAGCAGCTCGGGACTAGCGGAACTGAACACCGGGGAGCTGTTTTTT CASSSGLAELNTGELFF few TRBD2 TRBJ2-2 TRBV5-8
TGTGCCAGCAGCTTAGGGACTGAGACCCAGTACTTC CASSLGTETQYF - - TRBJ2-5 TRBV7-9
TGTGCCAGCAGCTTTGGGGGGTCCTACGAGCAGTACTTC CASSFGGSYEQYF - - TRBJ2-7 TRBV7-9
TGCGCCAGCAGCTTGTCAAGACAGGGAGGTCCCAGAGATGGCTACACCTTC CASSLSRQGGPRDGYTF - TRBD1 TRBJ1-2 TRBV5-1
TGTGCCAGCAGTGCGAGCGGGGTGGGCGAGCAGTACTTC CASSASGVGEQYF few TRBD2 TRBJ2-7 TRBV6-1
TGTGCCAGCAGCTCCTCGCCACGGGCCGGGGAGCTGTTTTTT CASSSSPRAGELFF - - TRBJ2-2 TRBV7-7
TGTGCCAGCAGCTTGATCAGTGAGGGGGAAGAACAAGAGACCCAGTACTTC CASSLISEGEEQETQYF - - TRBJ2-5 TRBV5-6
TGTGCCAGCAGCTTGGTCAGGATGGCAGATACGCAGTATTTT CASSLVRMADTQYF - - TRBJ2-3 TRBV5-5
TGTGCCAGCAGTTACAGCACAGGACAGACCTACGAGCAGTACTTC CASSYSTGQTYEQYF - - TRBJ2-7 TRBV6-6
TGTGCCAGCAGCCCCCCTTCCGGGGGCGCGGCTAGCGGAGGCTCCTACAATGAGCAGTTCTTC CASSPPSGGAASGGSYNEQFF - - TRBJ2-1 TRBV4-2
TGCGCCAGCAGCCCTGACCCCACTAGCGGGAGTAATGAGCAGTTCTTC CASSPDPTSGSNEQFF - TRBD2 TRBJ2-1 TRBV4-3
TGTGCCAGCAGCGTAGGATCGGGGTTCGAGGTTGAAAAACTGTTTTTT CASSVGSGFEVEKLFF once - TRBJ1-4 TRBV7-9
TGTGCCAGCAGTTACCCGGGACAGGGCGGGTATGGCTACACCTTC CASSYPGQGGYGYTF - TRBD1 TRBJ1-2 TRBV6-6
TGTGCCAGCTCACCCCCTAGCGGAACCTACGAGCAGTACTTC CASSPPSGTYEQYF - TRBD2 TRBJ2-7 TRBV18
TGTGCCAGCAGCTCAACCCGGGACAGGAATTCACCCCTCCACTTT CASSSTRDRNSPLHF - TRBD1 TRBJ1-6 TRBV9
TGTGCCAGCTGCCCTACGGGCAATCAGCCCCAGCATTTT CASCPTGNQPQHF - - TRBJ1-5 TRBV6-5
TGTGCCAGCAGTTCTGGACAGACCACAGATACGCAGTATTTT CASSSGQTTDTQYF - - TRBJ2-3 TRBV28
TGCGCCAGCAGCCAAGGTCCCCCGGGACAGGGAGAGACCCAGTACTTC CASSQGPPGQGETQYF - TRBD1 TRBJ2-5 TRBV4-1
TGTGCCAGTAGTATAGCGGCGGGAGGACCTTACAATGAGCAGTTCTTC CASSIAAGGPYNEQFF - TRBD2 TRBJ2-1 TRBV19
TGTGCCAGCAGTTTTTTTGGGGGGGGGCGGGAGACCCAGTACTTC CASSFFGGGRETQYF - - TRBJ2-5 TRBV27
TGTGCCAGCAGCTTAGGGACCCCAGGGGACGACGAGCAGTACTTC CASSLGTPGDDEQYF - - TRBJ2-7 TRBV7-9
TGTGCCAGCAGTGCGTCGGTCTATGGCTACACCTTC CASSASVYGYTF - - TRBJ1-2 TRBV6-1
TGTGCCAGCAGCTTGGCACCCAGGAACACTGAAGCTTTCTTT CASSLAPRNTEAFF - - TRBJ1-1 TRBV5-6
TGTGCCAGCAGTGTGGCGGGAAACACCGGGGAGCTGTTTTTT CASSVAGNTGELFF - - TRBJ2-2 TRBV6-4
TGTGCCAGCACCCGGACAGGGCATAGCAATCAGCCCCAGCATTTT CASTRTGHSNQPQHF - TRBD1 TRBJ1-5 TRBV6-1
TGCGCCAGCAGTCGGGGGGGACTGCAAGAGACCCAGTACTTC CASSRGGLQETQYF - TRBD2 TRBJ2-5 TRBV5-1
TGTGCCACCAGCAGAGATCGGTCTCCCACTGAAGCTTTCTTT CATSRDRSPTEAFF - - TRBJ1-1 TRBV15
TGTGCCAGCAGGGCTAGCGGGAGGACCCACGAGCAGTACTTC CASRASGRTHEQYF - TRBD2 TRBJ2-7 TRBV28
TGTGCCATCAGCGGACTAGCGGGTCCCAATGAGCAGTTCTTC CAISGLAGPNEQFF - TRBD2 TRBJ2-1 TRBV10-3
TGTGCCAGTAGTATTTGGTGGGGACAGGGCGCCGGGGAGCTGTTTTTT CASSIWWGQGAGELFF - TRBD1 TRBJ2-2 TRBV19
TGTGCCAGCAGTGTCCCGGGACAGGGACACAATGAGCAGTTCTTC CASSVPGQGHNEQFF - TRBD1 TRBJ2-1 TRBV5-6
TGCAGCGTGCTCAGGTTAGGCTACAATGAGCAGTTCTTC CSVLRLGYNEQFF - - TRBJ2-1 TRBV29-1
TGTGCCAGCAGTGATAGAAGAACGGGGGACGAAAAACTGTTTTTT CASSDRRTGDEKLFF - - TRBJ1-4 TRBV2
TGTGCCAGCAGCCCCCGGGTCCTTGGGGAGACCCAGTACTTC CASSPRVLGETQYF few - TRBJ2-5 TRBV5-8
TGTGCCAGCAGCCAAGGCGGGACAGACCTTTATGGCTACACCTTC CASSQGGTDLYGYTF - TRBD1 TRBJ1-2 TRBV14
TGTGCCAGCAGTTTCGGGACAGGGGGGTACAATGAGCAGTTCTTC CASSFGTGGYNEQFF - TRBD1 TRBJ2-1 TRBV6-5
TGTGCCAGCAGCGTAGGTTCCGACAGGGGGCGGTGGCAGTACTTC CASSVGSDRGRWQYF - TRBD1 TRBJ2-7 TRBV9
TGCGCCAGCAGCCAAGGCCCCTGGGGGGGAGGAGAAAAACTGTTTTTT CASSQGPWGGGEKLFF - - TRBJ1-4 TRBV4-3
TGTGCCAGCAGCTTGCAGTGGACAGGTGCCGAAGAGACCCAGTACTTC CASSLQWTGAEETQYF - TRBD1 TRBJ2-5 TRBV5-6
TGTGCCAGCAGACACGGGCTAGCGGGAGCCTACGAGCAGTACTTC CASRHGLAGAYEQYF - TRBD2 TRBJ2-7 TRBV6-5
TGTGCCTGGACCCCGGGACTAGCGGGAGGTCCCTACGAGCAGTACTTC CAWTPGLAGGPYEQYF - TRBD2 TRBJ2-7 TRBV30
TGTGCCAGCAGTTATGAAGACTTGACAGGCGGGTCGTTT CASSYEDLTGGSF few - TRBJ1-6 TRBV2
TGTGCTAGTGGTAATAGCGGGAGGGCCGGGAATGAGCAGTTCTTC CASGNSGRAGNEQFF - TRBD2 TRBJ2-1 TRBV12-5
TGTGCCAGCAGCTCCGCCTACGAGCAGTACTTC CASSSAYEQYF - - TRBJ2-7 TRBV13
TGTGCCAGCAGCGTAGGGGGAGCGGGGGGTTTGTACACCGGGGAGCTGTTTTTT CASSVGGAGGLYTGELFF - TRBD2 TRBJ2-2 TRBV9
TGTGCCAGCAGCTCAGAAACTAGCGGGGGTGGTGAGCAGTTCTTC CASSSETSGGGEQFF - TRBD2 TRBJ2-1 TRBV11-2
TGTGCCAGCAGTGAAAGTTTGGGACAAAGGACAGATACGCAGTATTTT CASSESLGQRTDTQYF - - TRBJ2-3 TRBV25-1
TGTGCCAGCAGTTACTCGGGGCCTCACACTGAAGCTTTCTTT CASSYSGPHTEAFF - - TRBJ1-1 TRBV6-6